This TCR beta chain was observed in a study of blood T cell repertoires in COVID-19. Study background: COVID-19 samples collected from the United States, Italy and Spain covered acute and convalescent phases.

The V gene's germline CDR1 is SQVTM and CDR2 ANQGSEA. This CDR3 comprises 13 residues. The ends were cut back, 6 bases at V and 12 bases at J, with 18 bases in the middle. How the authors handled the data: Amplification of reference gene primers was used by the study to estimate nucleated cell counts. Clones were sequenced by immunoSEQ multiplex PCR, and TCRdb holds only the in-frame ones, with some missing. The DNA gave D and trimming, while V, J and clone size come from that table. The repertoire includes around 320,000 clones, more than 70% of them detected once, and 5.5% to 7% sits in the top ten.

This chain connects TRBV29-1 to TRBJ2-6, with a tentative D call TRBD2 (6 bases). The sample was peripheral blood. This clonotype was sampled from a woman aged 30 to 39 who had recovered from COVID-19. This chain's CDR3 is CSVDSDRAGVLTF. The DNA for the CDR3 is TGCAGCGTAGACTCCGACCGAGCGGGCGTCCTGACTTTC.